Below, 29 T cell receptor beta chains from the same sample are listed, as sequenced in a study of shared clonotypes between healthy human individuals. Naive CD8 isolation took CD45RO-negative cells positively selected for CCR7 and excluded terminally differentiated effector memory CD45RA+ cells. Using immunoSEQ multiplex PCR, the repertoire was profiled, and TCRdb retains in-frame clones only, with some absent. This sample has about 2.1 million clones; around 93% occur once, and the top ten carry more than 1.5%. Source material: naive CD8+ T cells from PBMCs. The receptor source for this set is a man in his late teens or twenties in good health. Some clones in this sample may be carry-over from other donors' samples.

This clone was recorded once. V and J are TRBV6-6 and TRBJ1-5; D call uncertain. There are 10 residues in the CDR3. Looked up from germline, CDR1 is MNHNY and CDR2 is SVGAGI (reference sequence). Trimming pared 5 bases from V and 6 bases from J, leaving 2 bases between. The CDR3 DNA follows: TGTGCCAGCAGTGGTCAGCCCCAGCATTTT. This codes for CASSGQPQHF.

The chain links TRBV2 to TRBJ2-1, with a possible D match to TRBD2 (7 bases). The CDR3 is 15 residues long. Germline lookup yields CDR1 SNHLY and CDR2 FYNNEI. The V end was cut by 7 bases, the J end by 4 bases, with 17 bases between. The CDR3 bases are TGTGCCAGCACAGAAGCCAGGGGACTATACAATGAGCAGTTCTTC. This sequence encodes CASTEARGLYNEQFF.

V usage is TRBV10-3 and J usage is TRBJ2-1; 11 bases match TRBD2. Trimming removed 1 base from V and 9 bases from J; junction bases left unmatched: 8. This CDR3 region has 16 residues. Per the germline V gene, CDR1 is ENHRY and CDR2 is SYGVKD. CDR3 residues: CAISELAGGPPGEQFF. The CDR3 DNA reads TGTGCCATCAGTGAGTTAGCGGGAGGGCCACCGGGTGAGCAGTTCTTC.

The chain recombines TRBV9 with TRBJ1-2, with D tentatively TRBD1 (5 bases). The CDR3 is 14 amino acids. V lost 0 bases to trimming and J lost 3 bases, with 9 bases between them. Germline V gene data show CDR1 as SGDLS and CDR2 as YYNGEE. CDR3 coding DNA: TGTGCCAGCAGCGTAGACGGGGCCGACTATGGCTACACCTTC. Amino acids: CASSVDGADYGYTF.

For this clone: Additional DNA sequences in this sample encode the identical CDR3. Here the CDR3 DNA reads TGTGCCAGCAGCTTAGGCGGGAGCAATGAGCAGTTCTTC. Protein: CASSLGGSNEQFF. The chain has TRBV7-9 and TRBJ2-1, with 7 bases that match TRBD2. V shed 1 base, J shed 6 bases, and the junction held 0 bases outside the gene matches. Germline V gene lookup returns CDR1 SEHNR and CDR2 FQNEAQ (reference sequence). The CDR3 has 13 amino acids.

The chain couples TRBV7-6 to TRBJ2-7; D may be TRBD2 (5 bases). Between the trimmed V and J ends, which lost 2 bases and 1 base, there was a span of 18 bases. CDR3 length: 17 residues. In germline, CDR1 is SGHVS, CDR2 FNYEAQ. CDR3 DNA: TGTGCCAGCAGCTTAACCGCTGACTACCTACTTTCCTACGAGCAGTACTTC. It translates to CASSLTADYLLSYEQYF.

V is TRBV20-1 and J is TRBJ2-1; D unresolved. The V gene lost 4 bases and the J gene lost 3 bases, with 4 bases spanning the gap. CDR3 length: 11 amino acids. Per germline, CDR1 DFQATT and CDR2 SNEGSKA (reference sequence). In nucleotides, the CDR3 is TGCAGTGCTAAGGTCTACAATGAGCAGTTCTTC. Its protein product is CSAKVYNEQFF.

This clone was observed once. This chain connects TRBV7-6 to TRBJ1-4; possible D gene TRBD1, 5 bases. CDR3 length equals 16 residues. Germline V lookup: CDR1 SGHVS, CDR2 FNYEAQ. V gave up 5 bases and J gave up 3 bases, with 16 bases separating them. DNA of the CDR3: TGTGCCAGCAGCGACCGGGACCGCATGGCTAATGAAAAACTGTTTTTT. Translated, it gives CASSDRDRMANEKLFF.

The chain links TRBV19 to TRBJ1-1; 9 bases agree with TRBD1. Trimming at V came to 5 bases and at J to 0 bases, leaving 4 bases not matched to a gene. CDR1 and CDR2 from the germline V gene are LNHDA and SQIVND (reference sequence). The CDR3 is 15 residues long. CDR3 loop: CASSWDRDMNTEAFF. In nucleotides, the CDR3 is TGTGCCAGTAGTTGGGACAGGGACATGAACACTGAAGCTTTCTTT.

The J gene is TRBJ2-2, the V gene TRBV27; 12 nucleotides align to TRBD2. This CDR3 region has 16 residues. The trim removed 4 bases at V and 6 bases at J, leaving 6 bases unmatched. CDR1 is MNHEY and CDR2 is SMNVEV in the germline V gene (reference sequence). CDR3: CASSSRLAGDPGELFF. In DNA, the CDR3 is TGTGCCAGCAGTTCAAGACTAGCGGGAGATCCCGGGGAGCTGTTTTTT.

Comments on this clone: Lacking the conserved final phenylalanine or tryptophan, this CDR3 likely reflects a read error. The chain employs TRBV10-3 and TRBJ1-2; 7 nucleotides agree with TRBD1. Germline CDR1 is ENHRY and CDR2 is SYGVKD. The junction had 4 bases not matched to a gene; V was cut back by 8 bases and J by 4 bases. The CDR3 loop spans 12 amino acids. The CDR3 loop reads CAIWGQPYGYTL. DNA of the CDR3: TGTGCCATCTGGGGACAGCCCTATGGCTACACCCTC.

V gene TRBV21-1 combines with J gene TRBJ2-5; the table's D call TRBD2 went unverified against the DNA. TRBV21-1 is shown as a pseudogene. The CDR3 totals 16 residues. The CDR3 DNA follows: TGTGCCAGCAGCTCGGGGGGAAGACAGGCTCAAGAGACCCAGTACTTC. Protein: CASSSGGRQAQETQYF.

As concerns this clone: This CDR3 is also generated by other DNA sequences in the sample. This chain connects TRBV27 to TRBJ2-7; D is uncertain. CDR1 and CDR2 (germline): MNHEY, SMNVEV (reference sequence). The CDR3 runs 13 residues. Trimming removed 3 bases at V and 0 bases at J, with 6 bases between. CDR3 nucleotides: TGTGCCAGCAGTTTTAGTGGCTCCTACGAGCAGTACTTC. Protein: CASSFSGSYEQYF.

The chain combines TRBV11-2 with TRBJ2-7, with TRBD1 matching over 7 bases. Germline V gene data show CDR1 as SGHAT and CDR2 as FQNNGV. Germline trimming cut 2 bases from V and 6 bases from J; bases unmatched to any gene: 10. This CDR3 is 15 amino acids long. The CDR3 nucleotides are TGTGCCAGCAGCTTAACAGGGGCCTACACAGTCGAGCAGTACTTC. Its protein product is CASSLTGAYTVEQYF.

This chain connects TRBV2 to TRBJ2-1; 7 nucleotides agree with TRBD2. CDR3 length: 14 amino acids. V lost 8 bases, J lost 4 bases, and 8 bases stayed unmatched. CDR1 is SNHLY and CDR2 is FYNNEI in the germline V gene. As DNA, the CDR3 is TGTGCCAGCCCGGGCGGGAGTAGGTACAATGAGCAGTTCTTC. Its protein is CASPGGSRYNEQFF.

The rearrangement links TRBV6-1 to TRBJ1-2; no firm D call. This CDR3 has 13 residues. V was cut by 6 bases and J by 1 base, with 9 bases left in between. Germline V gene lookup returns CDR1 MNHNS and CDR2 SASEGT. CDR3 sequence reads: CASSPTDNYGYTF. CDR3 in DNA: TGTGCCAGCAGCCCTACAGATAACTATGGCTACACCTTC.

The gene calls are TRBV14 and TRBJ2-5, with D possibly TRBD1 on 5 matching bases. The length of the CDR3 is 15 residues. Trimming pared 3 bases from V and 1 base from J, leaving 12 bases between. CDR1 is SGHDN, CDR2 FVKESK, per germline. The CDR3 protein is CASSQEGVVQETQYF. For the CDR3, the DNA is TGTGCCAGCAGCCAGGAAGGGGTCGTCCAAGAGACCCAGTACTTC.

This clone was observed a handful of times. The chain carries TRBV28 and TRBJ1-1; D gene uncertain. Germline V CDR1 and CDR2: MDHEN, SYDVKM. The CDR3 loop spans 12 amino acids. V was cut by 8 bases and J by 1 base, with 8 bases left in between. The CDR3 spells CASSYENTEAFF. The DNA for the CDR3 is TGTGCCAGCTCATATGAGAACACTGAAGCTTTCTTT.

The CDR3 nucleotides read TGTGCCAGTAGTAACCACAGGGGTGGGTCTAATGAAAAACTGTTTTTT. Translated: CASSNHRGGSNEKLFF. The genes are TRBV19 and TRBJ1-4; 7 bases agree with TRBD1. The CDR3 contains 16 residues. Germline assignment: CDR1 LNHDA and CDR2 SQIVND (reference sequence). With 4 bases clipped from V and 3 bases from J, the junction kept 8 bases outside the gene matches. The variable domain in full, with the rest retrieved from reference TRBV19 and TRBJ1-4, is DGGITQSPKYLFRKEGQNVTLSCEQNLNHDAMYWYRQDPGQGLRLIYYSQIVNDFQKGDIAEGYSVSREKKESFPLTVTSAQKNPTAFYLCASSNHRGGSNEKLFFGSGTQLSVL.

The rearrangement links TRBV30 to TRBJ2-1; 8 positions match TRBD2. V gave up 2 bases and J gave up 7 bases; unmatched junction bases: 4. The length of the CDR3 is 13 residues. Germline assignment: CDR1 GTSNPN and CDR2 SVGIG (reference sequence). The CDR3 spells CAWSSGRGNEQFF. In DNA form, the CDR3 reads TGTGCCTGGAGTAGCGGGAGAGGGAATGAGCAGTTCTTC.

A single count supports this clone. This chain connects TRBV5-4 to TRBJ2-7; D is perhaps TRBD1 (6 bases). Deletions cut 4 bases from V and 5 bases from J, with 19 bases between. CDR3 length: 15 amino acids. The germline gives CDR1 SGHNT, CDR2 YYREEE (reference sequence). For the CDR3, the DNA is TGTGCCAGCAGCGAGGAAATGGCCAGGGGCAACGAGCAGTACTTC. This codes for CASSEEMARGNEQYF. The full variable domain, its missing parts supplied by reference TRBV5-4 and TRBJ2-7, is ETGVTQSPTHLIKTRGQQVTLRCSSQSGHNTVSWYQQALGQGPQFIFQYYREEENGRGNFPPRFSGLQFPNYSSELNVNALELDDSALYLCASSEEMARGNEQYFGPGTRLTVT.

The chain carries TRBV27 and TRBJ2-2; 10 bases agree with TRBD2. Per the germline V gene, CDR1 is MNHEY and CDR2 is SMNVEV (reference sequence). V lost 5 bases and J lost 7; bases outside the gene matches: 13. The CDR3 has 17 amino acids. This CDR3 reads CASSTLKVAGGSGELFF. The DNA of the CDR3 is TGTGCCAGCAGTACGCTGAAGGTAGCGGGAGGTAGCGGGGAGCTGTTTTTT.

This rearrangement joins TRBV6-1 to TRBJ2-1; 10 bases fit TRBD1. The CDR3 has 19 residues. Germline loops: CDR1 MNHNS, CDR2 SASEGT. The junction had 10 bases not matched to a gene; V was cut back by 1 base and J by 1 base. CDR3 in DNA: TGTGCCAGCAGTGAAGAGGGGACAGGGGTTATAATTTCCTACAATGAGCAGTTCTTC. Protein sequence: CASSEEGTGVIISYNEQFF.

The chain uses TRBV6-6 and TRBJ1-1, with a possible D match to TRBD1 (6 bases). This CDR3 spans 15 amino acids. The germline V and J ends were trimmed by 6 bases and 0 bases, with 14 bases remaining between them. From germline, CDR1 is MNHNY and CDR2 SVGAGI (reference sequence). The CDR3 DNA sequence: TGTGCCAGCAGGAATGACAGGAGCATGAACACTGAAGCTTTCTTT. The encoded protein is CASRNDRSMNTEAFF.

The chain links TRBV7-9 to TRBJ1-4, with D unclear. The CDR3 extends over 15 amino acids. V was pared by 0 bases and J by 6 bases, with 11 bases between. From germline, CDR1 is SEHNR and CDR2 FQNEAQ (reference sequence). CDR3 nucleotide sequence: TGTGCCAGCAGCTTAGCGGTCGGTACGGATGAAAAACTGTTTTTT. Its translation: CASSLAVGTDEKLFF.

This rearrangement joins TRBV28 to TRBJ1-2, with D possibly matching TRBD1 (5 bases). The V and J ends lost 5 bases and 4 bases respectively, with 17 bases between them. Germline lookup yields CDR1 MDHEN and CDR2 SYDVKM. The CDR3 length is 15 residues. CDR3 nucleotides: TGTGCCAGCAGTCCCCGGGGGGAAGGGGCCTATGGCTACACCTTC. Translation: CASSPRGEGAYGYTF.

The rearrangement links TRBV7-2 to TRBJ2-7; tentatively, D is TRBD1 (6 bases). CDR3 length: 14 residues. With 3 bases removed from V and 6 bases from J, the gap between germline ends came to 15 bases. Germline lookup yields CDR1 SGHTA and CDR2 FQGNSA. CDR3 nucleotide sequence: TGTGCCAGCAGCTTCGGGACACGGGCCGTCGAGCAGTACTTC. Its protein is CASSFGTRAVEQYF.

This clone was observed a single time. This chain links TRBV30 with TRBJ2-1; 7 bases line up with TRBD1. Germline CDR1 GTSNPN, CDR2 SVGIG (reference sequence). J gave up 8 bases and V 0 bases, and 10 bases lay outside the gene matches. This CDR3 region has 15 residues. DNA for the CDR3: TGTGCCTGGAGTGTACAGGGGATTAAGCAGTATGAGCAGTTCTTC. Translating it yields CAWSVQGIKQYEQFF.

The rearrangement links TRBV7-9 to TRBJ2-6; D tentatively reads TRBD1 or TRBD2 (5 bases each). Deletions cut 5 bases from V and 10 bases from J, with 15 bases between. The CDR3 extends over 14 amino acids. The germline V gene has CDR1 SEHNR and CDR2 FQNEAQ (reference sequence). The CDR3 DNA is TGTGCCAGCAGCCCGGGGACGGCGTATAACGTCCTGACTTTC. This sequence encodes CASSPGTAYNVLTF.